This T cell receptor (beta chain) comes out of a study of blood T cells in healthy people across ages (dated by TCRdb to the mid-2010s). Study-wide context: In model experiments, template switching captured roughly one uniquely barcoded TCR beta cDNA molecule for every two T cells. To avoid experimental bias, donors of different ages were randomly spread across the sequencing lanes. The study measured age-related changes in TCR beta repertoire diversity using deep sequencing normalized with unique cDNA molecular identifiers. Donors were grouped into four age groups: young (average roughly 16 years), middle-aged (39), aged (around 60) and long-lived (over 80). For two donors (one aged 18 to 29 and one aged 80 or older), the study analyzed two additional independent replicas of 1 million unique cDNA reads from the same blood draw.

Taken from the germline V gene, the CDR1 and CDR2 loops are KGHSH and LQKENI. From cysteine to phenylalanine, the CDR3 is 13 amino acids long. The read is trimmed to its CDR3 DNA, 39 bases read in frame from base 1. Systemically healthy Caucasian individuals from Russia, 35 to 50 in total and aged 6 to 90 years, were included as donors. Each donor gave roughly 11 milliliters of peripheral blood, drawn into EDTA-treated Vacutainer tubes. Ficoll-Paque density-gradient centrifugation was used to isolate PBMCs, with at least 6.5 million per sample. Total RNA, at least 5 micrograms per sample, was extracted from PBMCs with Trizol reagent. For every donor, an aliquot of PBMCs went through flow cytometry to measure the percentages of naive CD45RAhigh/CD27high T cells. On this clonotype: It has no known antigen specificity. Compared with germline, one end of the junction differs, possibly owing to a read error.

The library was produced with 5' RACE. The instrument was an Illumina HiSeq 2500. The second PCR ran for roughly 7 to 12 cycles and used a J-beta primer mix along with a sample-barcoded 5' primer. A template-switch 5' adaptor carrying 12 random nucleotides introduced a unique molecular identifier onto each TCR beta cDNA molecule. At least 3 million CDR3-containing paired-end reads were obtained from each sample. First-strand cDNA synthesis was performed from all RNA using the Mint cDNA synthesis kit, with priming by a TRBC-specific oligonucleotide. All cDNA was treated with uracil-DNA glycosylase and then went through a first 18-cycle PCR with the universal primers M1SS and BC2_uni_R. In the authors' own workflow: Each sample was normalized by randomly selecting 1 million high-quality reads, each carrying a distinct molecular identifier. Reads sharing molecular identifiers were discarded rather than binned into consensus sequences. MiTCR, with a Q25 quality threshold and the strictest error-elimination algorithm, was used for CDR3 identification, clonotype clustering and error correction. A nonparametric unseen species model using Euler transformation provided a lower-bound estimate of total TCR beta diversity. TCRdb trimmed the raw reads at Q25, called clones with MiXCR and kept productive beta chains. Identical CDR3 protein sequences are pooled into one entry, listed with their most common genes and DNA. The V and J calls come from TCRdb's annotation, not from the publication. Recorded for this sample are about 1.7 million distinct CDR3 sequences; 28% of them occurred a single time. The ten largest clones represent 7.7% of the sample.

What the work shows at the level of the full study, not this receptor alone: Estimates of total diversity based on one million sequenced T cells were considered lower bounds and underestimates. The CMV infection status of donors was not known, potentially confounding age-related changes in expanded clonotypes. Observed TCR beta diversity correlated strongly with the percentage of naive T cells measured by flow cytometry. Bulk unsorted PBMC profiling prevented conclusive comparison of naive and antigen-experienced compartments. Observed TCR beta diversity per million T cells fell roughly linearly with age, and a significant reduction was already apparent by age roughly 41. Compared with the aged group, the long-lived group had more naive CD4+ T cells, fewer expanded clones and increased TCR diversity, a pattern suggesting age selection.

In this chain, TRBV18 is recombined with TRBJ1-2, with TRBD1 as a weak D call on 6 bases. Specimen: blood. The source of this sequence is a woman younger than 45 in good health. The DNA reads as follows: TGTGCCAGCTCACCCCGACAGGTTGATGGCCACACCTTC. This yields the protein CASSPRQVDGHTF.